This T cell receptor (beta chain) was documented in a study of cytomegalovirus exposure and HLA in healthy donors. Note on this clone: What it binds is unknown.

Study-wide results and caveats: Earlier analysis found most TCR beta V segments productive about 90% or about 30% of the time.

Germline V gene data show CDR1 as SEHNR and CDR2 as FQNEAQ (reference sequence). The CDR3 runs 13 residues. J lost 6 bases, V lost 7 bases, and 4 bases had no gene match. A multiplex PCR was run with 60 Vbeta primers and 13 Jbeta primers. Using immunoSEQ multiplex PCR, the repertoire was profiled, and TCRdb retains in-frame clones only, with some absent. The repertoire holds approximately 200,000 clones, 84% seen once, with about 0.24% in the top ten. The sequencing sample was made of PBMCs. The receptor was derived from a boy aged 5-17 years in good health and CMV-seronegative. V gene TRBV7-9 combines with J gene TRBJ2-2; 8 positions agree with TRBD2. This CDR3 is CASTGLAPGELFF. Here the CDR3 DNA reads TGTGCCAGCACTGGACTAGCCCCCGGGGAGCTGTTTTTT.